The rows below give T cell receptor beta chains drawn from one sample of a study of cytomegalovirus exposure and HLA in healthy donors. Method: immunoSEQ multiplex PCR; TCRdb's copy keeps in-frame clones and lacks some. The sample carries some 98,000 clones, roughly three quarters recorded once. Sequencing used PBMCs. Source of these receptors: a man in his forties or fifties in good health and CMV-seronegative. The CDR3 runs from the conserved cysteine through the conserved F or W. Size is omitted from some rows. Given values are once, few, many or a class for expanded clones.

CDR3: CASSPSTGLQPQHF
J: TRBJ1-5
size: -
V: TRBV5-1

CDR3: CASRRDRGRSNEKLFF
J: TRBJ1-4
size: -
V: TRBV7-9

CDR3: CASSVLEGAEQYF
J: TRBJ2-7
size: few
V: TRBV2

CDR3: CASSLTRYNSPLHF
J: TRBJ1-6
size: -
V: TRBV5-4

CDR3: CASSQMTSGVGTQYF
J: TRBJ2-3
size: -
V: TRBV14

CDR3: CASSEGIQGAHQPQHF
J: TRBJ1-5
size: few
V: TRBV6-1

CDR3: CASSLAQAVSVGYTF
J: TRBJ1-2
size: -
V: TRBV5-1

CDR3: CASSLRDTEAFF
J: TRBJ1-1
size: -
V: TRBV28

CDR3: CASSLLDQPQHF
J: TRBJ1-5
size: -
V: TRBV28

CDR3: CASSYRMGQVSYEQYF
J: TRBJ2-7
size: -
V: TRBV6-5

CDR3: CASSQEQGGTYEQYF
J: TRBJ2-7
size: few
V: TRBV4-2

CDR3: CASSETGGQPQHF
J: TRBJ1-5
size: -
V: TRBV10-2

CDR3: CASVGKRGAEQYF
J: TRBJ2-7
size: few
V: TRBV2

CDR3: CASSGDRDSNQPQHF
J: TRBJ1-5
size: -
V: TRBV6-1

CDR3: CAWSGGQGVLSSYNEQFF
J: TRBJ2-1
size: few
V: TRBV30

CDR3: CASSQMTGTSNEQFF
J: TRBJ2-1
size: -
V: TRBV5-6

CDR3: CASSPWGAGGYEQYF
J: -
size: -
V: TRBV7-9

CDR3: CASSPGGYSNQPQHF
J: TRBJ1-5
size: -
V: TRBV5-5

CDR3: CASSTLGLSNQPQHF
J: TRBJ1-5
size: -
V: TRBV19

CDR3: CASSPRQGLGWEQYF
J: TRBJ2-7
size: once
V: TRBV7-9

CDR3: CASSLGGTDVSYEQYF
J: TRBJ2-7
size: once
V: TRBV5-1

CDR3: CASSLELGQGSGNTIYF
J: TRBJ1-3
size: -
V: TRBV7-8

CDR3: CATSRGVRGANEKLFF
J: TRBJ1-4
size: -
V: TRBV15

CDR3: CASSFRGSNQPQHF
J: TRBJ1-5
size: -
V: TRBV27

CDR3: CASSPARDRASPLHF
J: TRBJ1-6
size: -
V: TRBV18

CDR3: CASKAGSSYEQYF
J: TRBJ2-7
size: once
V: TRBV6-4

CDR3: CASSQEDTQLAASTDTQYF
J: TRBJ2-3
size: -
V: TRBV4-3

CDR3: CASSFYNNYEQYF
J: TRBJ2-7
size: once
V: TRBV7-8

CDR3: CASSWTRLAGGEQFF
J: TRBJ2-1
size: -
V: TRBV7-8

CDR3: CASSFSDRDRASSAGNTIYF
J: TRBJ1-3
size: -
V: TRBV6-9

CDR3: CASSLQASNYGYTF
J: TRBJ1-2
size: -
V: TRBV5-5

CDR3: CASIRQSMNTEAFF
J: TRBJ1-1
size: -
V: TRBV2

CDR3: CASSVNRVTEAFF
J: TRBJ1-1
size: few
V: TRBV7-9

CDR3: CASSRTGGNEKLFF
J: TRBJ1-4
size: few
V: TRBV6-4

CDR3: CASRPTSYNSPLHF
J: TRBJ1-6
size: -
V: TRBV6-6

CDR3: CASSIRQGPEAFF
J: TRBJ1-1
size: few
V: TRBV19

CDR3: CASRTAGVTYEQYF
J: -
size: -
V: TRBV5-4

CDR3: CASSYSAGQGYGYTF
J: TRBJ1-2
size: -
V: TRBV6-5

CDR3: CASSYSTGSGNSPLHF
J: TRBJ1-6
size: -
V: TRBV6-5

CDR3: CASSPRRDYGYTF
J: TRBJ1-2
size: -
V: TRBV5-5

CDR3: CASSLRQSSYNEQFF
J: TRBJ2-1
size: -
V: TRBV5-1

CDR3: CASSQIDSREQYF
J: TRBJ2-7
size: -
V: TRBV4-1

CDR3: CASRKDRGWRGNQPQHF
J: TRBJ1-5
size: -
V: TRBV2

CDR3: CASSRQGSRQPQHF
J: TRBJ1-5
size: -
V: TRBV6-1

CDR3: CASSLSRAPRRTEAFF
J: TRBJ1-1
size: -
V: TRBV27

CDR3: CASSWGQSNSPLHF
J: TRBJ1-6
size: -
V: TRBV7-9

CDR3: CASSLTRGRNEQYF
J: TRBJ2-7
size: -
V: TRBV7-2

CDR3: CATTGGEGYEQYF
J: TRBJ2-7
size: -
V: TRBV10-3

CDR3: CASSFFAGTITPEQTEAFF
J: TRBJ1-1
size: -
V: TRBV11-2

CDR3: CASSPWGQGLGEQFF
J: TRBJ2-1
size: -
V: TRBV7-9

CDR3: CATYGTQSPGNTIYF
J: TRBJ1-3
size: -
V: TRBV10-3

CDR3: CASSLAGRQGAGGYTF
J: TRBJ1-2
size: -
V: TRBV7-2

CDR3: CASSELTGDNEKLFF
J: TRBJ1-4
size: -
V: TRBV2

CDR3: CSVLRGLNTEAFF
J: TRBJ1-1
size: few
V: TRBV29-1

CDR3: CAWLPGTGGGAFF
J: TRBJ1-1
size: -
V: TRBV30

CDR3: CASSFTGPSTDTQYF
J: TRBJ2-3
size: -
V: TRBV11-2